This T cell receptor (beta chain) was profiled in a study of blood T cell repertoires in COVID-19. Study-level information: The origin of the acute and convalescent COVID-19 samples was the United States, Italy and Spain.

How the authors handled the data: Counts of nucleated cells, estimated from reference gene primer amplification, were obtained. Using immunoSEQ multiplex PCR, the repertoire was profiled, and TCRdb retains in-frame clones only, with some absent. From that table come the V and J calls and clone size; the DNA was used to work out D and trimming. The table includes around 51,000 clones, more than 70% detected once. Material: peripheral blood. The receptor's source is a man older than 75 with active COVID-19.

The CDR3 DNA reads as TGCGCCAGCAGCCAAGCCACTAGCGGTGGGGATGAGCAGTTCTTC. It codes for CASSQATSGGDEQFF. J is TRBJ2-1 and V is TRBV4-1, with 8 bases aligning to TRBD2. Germline lookup yields CDR1 MGHRA and CDR2 YSYEKL. The CDR3 contains 15 residues. Unmatched junction bases numbered 7, after V lost 1 base and J lost 8 bases.